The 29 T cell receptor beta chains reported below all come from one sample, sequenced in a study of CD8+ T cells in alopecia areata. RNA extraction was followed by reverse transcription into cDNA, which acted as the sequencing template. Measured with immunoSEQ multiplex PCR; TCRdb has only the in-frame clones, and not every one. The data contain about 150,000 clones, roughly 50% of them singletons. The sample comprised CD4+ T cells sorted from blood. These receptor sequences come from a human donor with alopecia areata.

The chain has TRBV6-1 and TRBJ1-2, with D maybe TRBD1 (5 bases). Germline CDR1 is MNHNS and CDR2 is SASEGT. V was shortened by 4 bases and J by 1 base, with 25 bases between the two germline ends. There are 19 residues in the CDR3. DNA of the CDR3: TGTGCCAGCAGTGCCTCGACAGCGTCCGCCCCATCCGTTAACTATGGCTACACCTTC. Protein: CASSASTASAPSVNYGYTF.

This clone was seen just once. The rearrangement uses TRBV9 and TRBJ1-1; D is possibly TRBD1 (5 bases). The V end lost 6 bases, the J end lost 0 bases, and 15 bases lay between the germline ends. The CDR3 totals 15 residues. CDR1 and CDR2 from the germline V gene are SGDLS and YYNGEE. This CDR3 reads CASTRGAGLNTEAFF. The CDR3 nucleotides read TGTGCCAGCACCCGCGGGGCAGGGCTGAACACTGAAGCTTTCTTT.

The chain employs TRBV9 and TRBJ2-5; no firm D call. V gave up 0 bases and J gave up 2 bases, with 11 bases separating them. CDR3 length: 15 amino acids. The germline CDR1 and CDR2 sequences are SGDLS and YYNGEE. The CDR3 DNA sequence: TGTGCCAGCAGCGTAGGGGCCCTAGGGCAAGAGACCCAGTACTTC. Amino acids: CASSVGALGQETQYF.

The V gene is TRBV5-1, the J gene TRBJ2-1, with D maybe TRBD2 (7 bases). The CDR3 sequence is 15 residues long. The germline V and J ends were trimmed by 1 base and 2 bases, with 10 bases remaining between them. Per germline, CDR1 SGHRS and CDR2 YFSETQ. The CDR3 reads CASSLIGGAYNEQFF. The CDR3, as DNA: TGCGCCAGCAGCTTGATAGGGGGGGCCTACAATGAGCAGTTCTTC.

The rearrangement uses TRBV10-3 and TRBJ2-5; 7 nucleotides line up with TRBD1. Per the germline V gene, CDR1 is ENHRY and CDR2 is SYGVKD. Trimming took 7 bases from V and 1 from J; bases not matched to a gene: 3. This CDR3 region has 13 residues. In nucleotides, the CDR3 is TGTGCCATCAAGGGACAGCTCCAAGAGACCCAGTACTTC. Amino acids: CAIKGQLQETQYF.

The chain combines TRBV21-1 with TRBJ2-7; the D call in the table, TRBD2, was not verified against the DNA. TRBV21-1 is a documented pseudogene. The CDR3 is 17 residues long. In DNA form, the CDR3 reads TGTGCCAGCAGCACACCTGACCCTAGCGCTGGGGGCTACGAGCAGTACTTC. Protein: CASSTPDPSAGGYEQYF.

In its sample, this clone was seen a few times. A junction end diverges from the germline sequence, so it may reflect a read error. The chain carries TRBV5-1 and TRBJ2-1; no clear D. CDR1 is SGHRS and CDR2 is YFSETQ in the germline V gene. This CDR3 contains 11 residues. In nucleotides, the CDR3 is TGCGCCAGCAGCTCCCACAATGAGCAGTTCTTC. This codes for CASSSHNEQFF.

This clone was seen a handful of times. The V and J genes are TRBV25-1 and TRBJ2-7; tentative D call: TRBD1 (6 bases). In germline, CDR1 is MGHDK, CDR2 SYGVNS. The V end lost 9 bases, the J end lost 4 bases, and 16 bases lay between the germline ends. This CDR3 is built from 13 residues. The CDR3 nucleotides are TGTGCCAGTACCGGGACAAAATCGTACGAGCAGTACTTC. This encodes CASTGTKSYEQYF.

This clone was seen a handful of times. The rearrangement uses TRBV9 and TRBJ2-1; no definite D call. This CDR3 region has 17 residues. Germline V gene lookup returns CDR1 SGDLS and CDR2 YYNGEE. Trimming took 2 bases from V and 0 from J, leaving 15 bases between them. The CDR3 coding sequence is TGTGCCAGCAGCGTCTCGGTTGGGCCTAGCTCCTACAATGAGCAGTTCTTC. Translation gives CASSVSVGPSSYNEQFF.

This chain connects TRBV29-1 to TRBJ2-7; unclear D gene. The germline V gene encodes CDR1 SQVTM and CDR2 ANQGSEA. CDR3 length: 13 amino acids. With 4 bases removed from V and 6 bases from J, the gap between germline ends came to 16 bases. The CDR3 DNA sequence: TGCAGCGTTGTTTATCTAACGCCTGGCGAGCAGTACTTC. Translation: CSVVYLTPGEQYF.

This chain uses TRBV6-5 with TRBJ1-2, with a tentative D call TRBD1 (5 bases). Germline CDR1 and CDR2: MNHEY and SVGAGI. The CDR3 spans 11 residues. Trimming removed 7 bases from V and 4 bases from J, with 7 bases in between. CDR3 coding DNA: TGTGCCAGCACGAGGGGCTATGGCTACACCTTC. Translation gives CASTRGYGYTF.

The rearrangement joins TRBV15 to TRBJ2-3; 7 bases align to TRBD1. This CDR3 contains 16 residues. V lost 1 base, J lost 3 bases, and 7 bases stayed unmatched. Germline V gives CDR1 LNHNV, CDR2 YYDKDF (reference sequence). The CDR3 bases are TGTGCCACCAGCAGAGGGACCGGGACAGCGACAGATACGCAGTATTTT. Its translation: CATSRGTGTATDTQYF.

CDR3 sequence reads: CASSFLGAASTDTQYF. CDR3 sequence (DNA): TGTGCCAGCAGCTTCCTTGGGGCCGCTAGCACAGATACGCAGTATTTT. The rearrangement joins TRBV7-2 to TRBJ2-3; tentatively, D is TRBD1 (5 bases). CDR1 is SGHTA and CDR2 is FQGNSA in the germline V gene. The V end was cut by 3 bases, the J end by 0 bases, with 13 bases between. CDR3 length: 16 residues.

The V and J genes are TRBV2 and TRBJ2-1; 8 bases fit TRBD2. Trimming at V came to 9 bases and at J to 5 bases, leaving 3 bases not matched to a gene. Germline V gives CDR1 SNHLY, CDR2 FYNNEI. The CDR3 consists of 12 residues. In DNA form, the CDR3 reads TGTGCCAGTAGAGCGGGAGACAATGAGCAGTTCTTC. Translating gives CASRAGDNEQFF.

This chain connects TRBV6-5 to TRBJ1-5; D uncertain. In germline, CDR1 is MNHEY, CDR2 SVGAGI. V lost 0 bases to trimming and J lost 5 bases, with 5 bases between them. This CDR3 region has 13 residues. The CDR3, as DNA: TGTGCCAGCAGTTACTCGAATGATCAGCCCCAGCATTTT. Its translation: CASSYSNDQPQHF.

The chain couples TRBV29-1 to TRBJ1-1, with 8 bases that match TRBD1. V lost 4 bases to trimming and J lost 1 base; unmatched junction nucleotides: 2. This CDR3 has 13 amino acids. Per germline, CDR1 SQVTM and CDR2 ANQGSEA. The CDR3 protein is CSVARGRNTEAFF. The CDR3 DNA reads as TGCAGCGTTGCCAGGGGGCGGAACACTGAAGCTTTCTTT.

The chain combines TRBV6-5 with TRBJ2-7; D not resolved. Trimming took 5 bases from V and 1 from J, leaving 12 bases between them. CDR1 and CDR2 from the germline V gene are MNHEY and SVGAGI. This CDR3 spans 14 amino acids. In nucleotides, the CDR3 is TGTGCCAGCAGTGTTACTATTGGGTCCTACGAGCAGTACTTC. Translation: CASSVTIGSYEQYF.

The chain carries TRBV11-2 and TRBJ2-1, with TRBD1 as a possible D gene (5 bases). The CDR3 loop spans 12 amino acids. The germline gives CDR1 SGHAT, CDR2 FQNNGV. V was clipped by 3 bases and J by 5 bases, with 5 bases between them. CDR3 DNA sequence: TGTGCCAGCAGCTTCAGGGACAATGAGCAGTTCTTC. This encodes CASSFRDNEQFF.

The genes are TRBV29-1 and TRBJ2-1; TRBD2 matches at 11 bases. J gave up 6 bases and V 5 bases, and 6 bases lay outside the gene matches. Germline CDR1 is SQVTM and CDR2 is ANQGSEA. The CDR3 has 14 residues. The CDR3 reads CSVSRLAGSNEQFF. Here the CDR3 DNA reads TGCAGCGTTTCTAGACTAGCGGGATCCAATGAGCAGTTCTTC.

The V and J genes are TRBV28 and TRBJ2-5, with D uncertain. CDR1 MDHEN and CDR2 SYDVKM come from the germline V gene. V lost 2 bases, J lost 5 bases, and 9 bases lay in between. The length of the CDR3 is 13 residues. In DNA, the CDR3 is TGTGCCAGCAGTTTAGGGGTTGTGGAGACCCAGTACTTC. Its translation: CASSLGVVETQYF.

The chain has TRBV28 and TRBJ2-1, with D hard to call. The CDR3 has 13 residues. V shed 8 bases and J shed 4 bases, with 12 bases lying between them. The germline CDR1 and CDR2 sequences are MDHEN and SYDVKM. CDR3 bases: TGTGCCAGCTCCCCCCAGCAGTACAATGAGCAGTTCTTC. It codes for CASSPQQYNEQFF.

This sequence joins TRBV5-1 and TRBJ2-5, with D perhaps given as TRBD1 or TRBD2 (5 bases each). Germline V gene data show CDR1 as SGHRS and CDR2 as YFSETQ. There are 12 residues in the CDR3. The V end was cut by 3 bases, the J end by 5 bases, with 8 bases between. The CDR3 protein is CASSSGRETQYF. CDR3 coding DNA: TGCGCCAGCAGCTCGGGACGGGAGACCCAGTACTTC.

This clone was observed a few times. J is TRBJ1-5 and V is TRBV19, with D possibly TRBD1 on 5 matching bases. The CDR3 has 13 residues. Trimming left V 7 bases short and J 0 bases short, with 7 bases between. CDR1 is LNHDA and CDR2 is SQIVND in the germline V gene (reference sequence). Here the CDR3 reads CASNRHSNQPQHF. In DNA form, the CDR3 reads TGTGCCAGTAACAGGCATAGCAATCAGCCCCAGCATTTT.

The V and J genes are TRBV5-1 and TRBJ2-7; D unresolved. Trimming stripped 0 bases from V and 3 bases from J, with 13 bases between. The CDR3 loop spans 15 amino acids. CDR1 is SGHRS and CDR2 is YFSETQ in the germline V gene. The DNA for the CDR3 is TGCGCCAGCAGCTTGGGGGCTAGGATCGACTACGAGCAGTACTTC. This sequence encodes CASSLGARIDYEQYF.

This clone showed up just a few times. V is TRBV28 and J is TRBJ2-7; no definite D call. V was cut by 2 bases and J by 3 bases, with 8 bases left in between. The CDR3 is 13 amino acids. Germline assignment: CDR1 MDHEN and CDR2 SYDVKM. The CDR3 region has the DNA TGTGCCAGCAGTTTAGTCAGACTCTACGAGCAGTACTTC. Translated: CASSLVRLYEQYF.

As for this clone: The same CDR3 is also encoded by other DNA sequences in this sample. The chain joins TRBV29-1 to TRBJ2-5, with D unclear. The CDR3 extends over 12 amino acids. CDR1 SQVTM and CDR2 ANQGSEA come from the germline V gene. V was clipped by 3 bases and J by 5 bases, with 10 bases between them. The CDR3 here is CSVDWGMETQYF. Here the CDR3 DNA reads TGCAGCGTTGATTGGGGTATGGAGACCCAGTACTTC. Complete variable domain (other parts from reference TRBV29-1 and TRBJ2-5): SAVISQKPSRDICQRGTSLTIQCQVDSQVTMMFWYRQQPGQSLTLIATANQGSEATYESGFVIDKFPISRPNLTFSTLTVSNMSPEDSSIYLCSVDWGMETQYFGPGTRLLVL.

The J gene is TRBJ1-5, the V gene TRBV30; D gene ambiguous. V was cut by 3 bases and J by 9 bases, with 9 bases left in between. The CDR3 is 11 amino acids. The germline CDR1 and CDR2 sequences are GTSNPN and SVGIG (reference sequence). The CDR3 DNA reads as TGTGCCTGGAGGAACTCCCCGCCCCAGCATTTT. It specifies CAWRNSPPQHF.

The CDR3 DNA reads TGTGCCAGCAGCCCTACCCCAGACAGTATTTATGGCTACACCTTC. It is translated as CASSPTPDSIYGYTF. V gene TRBV9 combines with J gene TRBJ1-2, with a tentative D call TRBD1 (5 bases). V lost 4 bases to trimming and J lost 5 bases, with 18 bases between them. The CDR3 has 15 amino acids. CDR1 and CDR2 (germline): SGDLS, YYNGEE. Together with reference TRBV9 and TRBJ1-2, the CDR3 gives the full variable domain: DSGVTQTPKHLITATGQRVTLRCSPRSGDLSVYWYQQSLDQGLQFLIQYYNGEERAKGNILERFSAQQFPDLHSELNLSSLELGDSALYFCASSPTPDSIYGYTFGSGTRLTVV.

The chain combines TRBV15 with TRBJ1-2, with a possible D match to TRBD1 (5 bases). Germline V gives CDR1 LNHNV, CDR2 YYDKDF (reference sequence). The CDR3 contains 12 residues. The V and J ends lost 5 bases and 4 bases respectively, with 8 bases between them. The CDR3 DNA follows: TGTGCCACCAGCTCAGGGACCTATGGCTACACCTTC. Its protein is CATSSGTYGYTF. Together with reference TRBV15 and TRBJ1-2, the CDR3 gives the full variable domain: DAMVIQNPRYQVTQFGKPVTLSCSQTLNHNVMYWYQQKSSQAPKLLFHYYDKDFNNEADTPDNFQSRRPNTSFCFLDIRSPGLGDTAMYLCATSSGTYGYTFGSGTRLTVV.